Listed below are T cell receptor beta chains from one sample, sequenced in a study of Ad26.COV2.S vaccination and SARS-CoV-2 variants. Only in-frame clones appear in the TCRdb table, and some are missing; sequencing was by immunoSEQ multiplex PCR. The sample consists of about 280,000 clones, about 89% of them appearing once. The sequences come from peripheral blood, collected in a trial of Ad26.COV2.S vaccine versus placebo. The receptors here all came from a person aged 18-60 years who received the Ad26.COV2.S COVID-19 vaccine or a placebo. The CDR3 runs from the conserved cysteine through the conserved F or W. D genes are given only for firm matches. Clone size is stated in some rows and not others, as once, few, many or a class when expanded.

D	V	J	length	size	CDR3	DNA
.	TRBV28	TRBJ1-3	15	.	CASSLILFSGNTIYF	TGTGCCAGCAGTTTGATCCTATTCTCTGGAAACACCATATATTTT
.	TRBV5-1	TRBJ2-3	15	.	CASSLGQAGGDTQYF	TGCGCCAGCAGTCTTGGACAGGCGGGAGGAGATACGCAGTATTTT
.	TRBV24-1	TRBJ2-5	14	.	CATSDSGSQETQYF	TGTGCCACCAGTGATTCAGGGAGCCAAGAGACCCAGTACTTC
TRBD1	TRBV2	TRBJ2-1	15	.	CASRRQGYTYNEQFF	TGTGCCAGCAGGAGACAGGGGTATACCTACAATGAGCAGTTCTTC
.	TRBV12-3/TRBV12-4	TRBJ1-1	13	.	CASSRKGGTEAFF	TGTGCCAGCAGCCGGAAAGGGGGCACTGAAGCTTTCTTT
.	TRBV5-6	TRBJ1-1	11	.	CASSLGATAFF	TGTGCCAGCAGCTTGGGGGCGACAGCTTTCTTT
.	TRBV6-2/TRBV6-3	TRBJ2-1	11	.	CASSSPNEQFF	TGTGCCAGCAGTTCACCGAATGAGCAGTTCTTC
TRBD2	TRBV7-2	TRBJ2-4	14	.	CASSISGSGNIQYF	TGTGCCAGCAGCATCAGCGGGAGTGGAAACATTCAGTACTTC
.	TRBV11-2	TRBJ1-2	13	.	CASSFGINYGYTF	TGTGCCAGCAGCTTCGGGATAAACTATGGCTACACCTTC
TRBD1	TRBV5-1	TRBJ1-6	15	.	CASSLFPDRDSPLHF	TGCGCCAGCAGCTTGTTTCCGGACAGGGATTCACCCCTCCACTTT
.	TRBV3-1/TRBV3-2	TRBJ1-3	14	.	CASTTENSGNTIYF	TGTGCCAGCACCACAGAGAACTCTGGAAACACCATATATTTT
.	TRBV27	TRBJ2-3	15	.	CASSFGGPRTDTQYF	TGTGCCAGCAGTTTCGGGGGGCCCCGCACAGATACGCAGTATTTT
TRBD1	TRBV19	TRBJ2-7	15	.	CASSPSTGELYEQYF	TGTGCCAGTAGTCCGTCGACAGGGGAACTCTACGAGCAGTACTTC
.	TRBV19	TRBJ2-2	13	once	CASSIIGIGELFF	TGTGCCAGTAGTATTATAGGGATCGGGGAGCTGTTTTTT
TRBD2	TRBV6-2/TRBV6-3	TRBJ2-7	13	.	CASSSLAGYEQYF	TGTGCCAGCAGTTCACTAGCGGGATACGAGCAGTACTTC
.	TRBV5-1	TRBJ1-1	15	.	CASSLVSGSNTEAFF	TGCGCCAGCAGCTTGGTATCGGGATCGAACACTGAAGCTTTCTTT
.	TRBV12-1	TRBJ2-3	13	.	CASSSDETDTQYF	TGTGCCAGCAGCTCGGACGAAACAGATACGCAGTATTTT
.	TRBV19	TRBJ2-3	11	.	CAKVGTDTQYF	TGTGCCAAGGTGGGCACAGATACGCAGTATTTT
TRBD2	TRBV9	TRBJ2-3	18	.	CASSVGISGRTSTDTQYF	TGTGCCAGCAGCGTAGGGATTAGCGGGAGGACTAGCACAGATACGCAGTATTTT
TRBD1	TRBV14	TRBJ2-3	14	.	CASSQTGQGGTQYF	TGTGCCAGCAGCCAGACCGGACAGGGAGGTACGCAGTATTTT
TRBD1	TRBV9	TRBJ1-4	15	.	CASSGGQGFNEKLFF	TGTGCCAGCAGCGGGGGACAGGGCTTTAATGAAAAACTGTTTTTT
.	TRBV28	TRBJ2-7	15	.	CASSSPGNLRYEQYF	TGTGCCAGCAGTTCCCCGGGAAACCTTAGGTACGAGCAGTACTTC
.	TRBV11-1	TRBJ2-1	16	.	CASSLRVGLRGGEQFF	TGTGCCAGCAGCTTGAGAGTGGGCCTCCGTGGGGGTGAGCAGTTCTTC
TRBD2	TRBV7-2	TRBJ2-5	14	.	CASSLRLAGETQYF	TGTGCCAGCAGCTTGAGACTAGCGGGAGAGACCCAGTACTTC
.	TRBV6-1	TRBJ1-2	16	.	CASSEYPTGGGYGYTF	TGTGCCAGCAGTGAATACCCAACCGGAGGGGGCTATGGCTACACCTTC
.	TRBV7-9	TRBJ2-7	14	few	CASSSGSSSYEQYF	TGTGCCAGCAGCTCCGGGAGTAGTTCGTACGAGCAGTACTTC
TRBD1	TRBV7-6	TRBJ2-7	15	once	CASSSDRMGVYEQYF	TGTGCCAGCAGCTCGGACAGGATGGGGGTCTACGAGCAGTACTTC
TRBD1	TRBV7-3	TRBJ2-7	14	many	CASSLTGGSYEQYF	TGTGCCAGCAGCTTGACAGGGGGATCCTACGAGCAGTACTTC
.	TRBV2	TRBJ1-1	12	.	CASSDQGVEAFF	TGTGCCAGCAGTGACCAGGGTGTTGAAGCTTTCTTT
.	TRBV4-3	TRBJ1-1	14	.	CASRTNGGNTEAFF	TGCGCCAGCAGAACCAATGGGGGGAACACTGAAGCTTTCTTT
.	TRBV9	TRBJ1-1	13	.	CASSVVAGDEAFF	TGTGCCAGCAGCGTAGTGGCAGGGGATGAAGCTTTCTTT
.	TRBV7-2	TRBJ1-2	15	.	CASSAHEGVGYGYTF	TGTGCCAGCAGCGCCCACGAAGGGGTAGGGTATGGCTACACCTTC
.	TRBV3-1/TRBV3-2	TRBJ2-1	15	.	CASRQTVSSYNEQFF	TGTGCCAGCAGACAAACGGTGAGCTCCTACAATGAGCAGTTCTTC
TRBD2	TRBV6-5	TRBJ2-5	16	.	CASSYSGGGAGGTQYF	TGTGCCAGCAGTTACTCCGGCGGGGGGGCCGGGGGGACCCAGTACTTC
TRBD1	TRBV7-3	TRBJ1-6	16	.	CASSPHGQANNSPLHF	TGTGCCAGCAGCCCCCACGGACAGGCAAACAATTCACCCCTCCACTTT
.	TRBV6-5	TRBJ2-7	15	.	CASRSRDHKISEQYF	TGTGCCAGCAGGTCGAGGGACCATAAAATTAGCGAGCAGTACTTC
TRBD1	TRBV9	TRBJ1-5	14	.	CASSPGQGSQPQHF	TGTGCCAGCAGCCCAGGACAGGGGAGTCAGCCCCAGCATTTT
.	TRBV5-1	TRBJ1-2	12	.	CASSPGQSGYTF	TGCGCCAGCAGCCCCGGACAGTCGGGCTACACCTTC
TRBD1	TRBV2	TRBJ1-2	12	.	CASNRQGYGYTF	TGTGCCAGCAATCGACAGGGCTATGGCTACACCTTC
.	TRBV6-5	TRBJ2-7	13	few	CASSYSGDVGQYF	TGTGCCAGCAGTTACTCTGGAGATGTGGGGCAATACTTC